This T cell receptor (beta chain) originates from a study of lymphopenia after photon versus proton radiotherapy. Remarks on this clone: Antigen: not known.

Libraries were prepared by immunoSEQ multiplex PCR; TCRdb keeps only in-frame clonotypes and omits some of them. The data contain about 50,000 clones, around four fifths of them seen just once; the ten biggest clones take up less than 35%. Regarding the study as a whole: Oligoclonal CD8+ Temra expansion after nadir drove photon patients' diversity drop. In patients who died, overall survival fell as post-nadir TCR diversity dropped more. Better survival with proton therapy was suggested as possible, not demonstrated. Under photons, naive T cells and diversity fell while effector/memory populations rose.

Source: peripheral blood, taken from a patient treated with photon-based radiotherapy. The sequence was collected from a man in his forties or fifties with gastric cancer.

The CDR3 nucleotides are TGTGCCAGCAGCTTAGCGACACCCGAACGAGGCTATGGCTACACCTTC. Protein sequence: CASSLATPERGYGYTF. The chain carries TRBV7-2 and TRBJ1-2; no clear D. V was cut by 0 bases and J by 4 bases, with 15 bases left in between. The CDR3 totals 16 residues. Germline V gene lookup returns CDR1 SGHTA and CDR2 FQGNSA.